Presented here are 20 T cell receptor beta chains from one specimen sequenced in a study of blood T cell repertoires in COVID-19. TCRdb's copy holds only in-frame clones and misses some; the assay was immunoSEQ multiplex PCR. The sample yields around 200,000 clones, around 82% seen once. Sequencing was carried out using peripheral blood. The receptors were gathered from a woman aged 70-85 years with acute or convalescent COVID-19.

The CDR3 loop reads CASSPQTGSTDTQYF. CDR3 DNA sequence: TGTGCCAGCAGCCCGCAGACAGGGAGCACAGATACGCAGTATTTT. The chain carries TRBV7-3 and TRBJ2-3; TRBD1 aligns across 7 bases. The CDR3 is 15 amino acids. J gave up 0 bases and V 5 bases, and 5 bases lay outside the gene matches. Germline CDR1 reads SGHTA; CDR2 reads FQGTGA.

In this sample, this clone turned up once. This chain joins TRBV2 and TRBJ2-2; possibly TRBD2 for D (6 bases). The CDR3 contains 13 residues. Germline V gene sequence: CDR1 SNHLY, CDR2 FYNNEI. V lost 6 bases and J lost 6, with 11 bases in between. This CDR3 is CASSRLVAGELFF. In nucleotides, the CDR3 is TGTGCCAGCAGCAGACTAGTAGCCGGGGAGCTGTTTTTT. Combining the CDR3 with reference TRBV2 and TRBJ2-2 gives the whole variable domain EPEVTQTPSHQVTQMGQEVILRCVPISNHLYFYWYRQILGQKVEFLVSFYNNEISEKSEIFDDQFSVERPDGSNFTLKIRSTKLEDSAMYFCASSRLVAGELFFGEGSRLTVL.

A few counts support this clone. The rearrangement uses TRBV24-1 and TRBJ1-5; 7 bases agree with TRBD1. Germline-derived CDR1 and CDR2 are KGHDR and SFDVKD. The V gene end was trimmed by 5 bases and the J gene end by 5 bases; junction bases not matched to a gene: 8. The CDR3 length is 15 residues. The CDR3 loop reads CATSGRGPGDQPQHF. CDR3 DNA sequence: TGTGCCACCAGTGGGAGGGGGCCGGGGGATCAGCCCCAGCATTTT.

The chain recombines TRBV9 with TRBJ1-6; D may be TRBD1 (5 bases). Germline assignment: CDR1 SGDLS and CDR2 YYNGEE. With 2 bases removed from V and 9 bases from J, the gap between germline ends came to 15 bases. The CDR3 is 15 residues long. CDR3 nucleotides: TGTGCCAGCAGCGTTCGAGTGGATAGGGGTTCACCCCTCCACTTT. It encodes CASSVRVDRGSPLHF.

The V gene is TRBV19, the J gene TRBJ2-1, with a possible D match to TRBD2 (6 bases). Germline V CDR1 and CDR2: LNHDA, SQIVND (reference sequence). V was shortened by 6 bases and J by 4 bases, with 13 bases between the two germline ends. The CDR3 has 14 residues. CDR3 protein: CASRQNAGYNEQFF. In nucleotides, the CDR3 is TGTGCCAGTAGGCAAAATGCGGGATACAATGAGCAGTTCTTC.

The gene calls are TRBV2 and TRBJ1-5; tentatively, D is TRBD1 (5 bases). Germline V gives CDR1 SNHLY, CDR2 FYNNEI. The CDR3 covers 15 residues. V gave up 8 bases and J gave up 2 bases, with 16 bases separating them. For the CDR3, the DNA is TGTGCCAGCCGTGGGGCCTTTGGGCGCAATCAGCCCCAGCATTTT. The encoded protein is CASRGAFGRNQPQHF.

CDR3 sequence reads: CASSLIPGQGAGDTEAFF. In nucleotides, the CDR3 is TGTGCCAGCAGTCTGATTCCCGGACAGGGGGCCGGGGACACTGAAGCTTTCTTT. This chain connects TRBV27 to TRBJ1-1; 11 bases fit TRBD1. Trimming removed 5 bases from V and 3 bases from J; junction bases left unmatched: 14. The CDR3 runs to 18 residues. CDR1 is MNHEY and CDR2 is SMNVEV in the germline V gene (reference sequence).

The chain combines TRBV6-1 with TRBJ2-7; D is unclear. The CDR3 has 16 amino acids. V lost 3 bases to trimming and J lost 6 bases, with 21 bases between them. The germline V gene encodes CDR1 MNHNS and CDR2 SASEGT. Here the CDR3 DNA reads TGTGCCAGCAGTGAGAGGATAATTGCGACGGGTGGCGAGCAGTACTTC. Encoded protein: CASSERIIATGGEQYF.

This CDR3 reads CASSQERHPYEQYF. CDR3 DNA sequence: TGTGCCAGCAGCCAAGAAAGACATCCCTACGAGCAGTACTTC. The chain employs TRBV14 and TRBJ2-7; D call uncertain. Germline CDR1 reads SGHDN; CDR2 reads FVKESK. The CDR3 runs to 14 residues. The V end was cut by 0 bases, the J end by 2 bases, with 8 bases between.

The chain has TRBV16 and TRBJ1-3; D unclear. V lost 0 bases, J lost 0 bases, and 9 bases lay in between. The CDR3 has 16 amino acids. CDR1 KGHSY and CDR2 FQNENV come from the germline V gene. The CDR3 loop is CASSQSAMRSGNTIYF. The CDR3 DNA follows: TGTGCCAGCAGCCAATCAGCCATGCGCTCTGGAAACACCATATATTTT.

V is TRBV3-1 (or the pseudogene TRBV3-2) and J is TRBJ1-1, with D perhaps TRBD1 (5 bases). V was clipped by 0 bases and J by 7 bases, with 12 bases between them. This CDR3 comprises 14 residues. CDR1 is LGHDT and CDR2 is YNNKEL in the germline V gene (reference sequence). The CDR3 spells CASSQEGTGLEAFF. The CDR3 bases are TGTGCCAGCAGCCAAGAGGGAACAGGCCTTGAAGCTTTCTTT.

The genes are TRBV7-9 and TRBJ1-4, with 7 bases identical to TRBD1. V lost 4 bases to trimming and J lost 7 bases; unmatched junction nucleotides: 9. Germline CDR1 reads SEHNR; CDR2 reads FQNEAQ (reference sequence). CDR3 size: 15 residues. The CDR3, as DNA: TGTGCCAGCAGCTCGACGACAGGGTTAACTGAAAAACTGTTTTTT. Its translation is CASSSTTGLTEKLFF.

This chain links TRBV29-1 with TRBJ1-2; 9 bases are shared with TRBD1. The ends lost 6 bases at V and 6 bases at J; junction bases unmatched: 11. The CDR3 runs to 14 residues. Germline CDR1 is SQVTM and CDR2 is ANQGSEA. The CDR3 reads CSVYPGQGYDGYTF. CDR3 bases: TGCAGCGTGTACCCGGGACAGGGATACGATGGCTACACCTTC.

The chain links TRBV5-1 to TRBJ2-7; 7 bases map to TRBD1. The CDR3 spans 14 residues. Germline CDR1 and CDR2: SGHRS and YFSETQ. J lost 7 bases, V lost 0 bases, and 7 bases had no gene match. The DNA for the CDR3 is TGCGCCAGCAGCTTGGGACAGGGCAGGATGGAGCAGTACTTC. It yields the protein CASSLGQGRMEQYF.

The chain recombines TRBV2 with TRBJ2-1; D gene uncertain. The germline V gene has CDR1 SNHLY and CDR2 FYNNEI. V was shortened by 3 bases and J by 1 base, with 7 bases between the two germline ends. There are 14 residues in the CDR3. The CDR3 loop is CASSDTQSYNEQFF. In DNA, the CDR3 is TGTGCCAGCAGTGATACCCAGTCCTACAATGAGCAGTTCTTC.

This clone was picked up a small number of times. V gene TRBV7-8 combines with J gene TRBJ2-2; D may be TRBD2 (6 bases). Trimming removed 5 bases at V and 0 bases at J, with 10 bases between. Germline CDR1 reads SGHVS; CDR2 reads FQNEAQ. The CDR3 is made up of 15 amino acids. The CDR3 loop is CASSRGLPNTGELFF. The CDR3 DNA is TGTGCCAGCAGCCGAGGACTACCGAACACCGGGGAGCTGTTTTTT. The variable domain in full, completed from reference TRBV7-8 and TRBJ2-2, reads GAGVSQSPRYKVAKRGQDVALRCDPISGHVSLFWYQQALGQGPEFLTYFQNEAQLDKSGLPSDRFFAERPEGSVSTLKIQRTQQEDSAVYLCASSRGLPNTGELFFGEGSRLTVL.

The chain couples TRBV30 to TRBJ1-6; D uncertain. V was clipped by 0 bases and J by 0 bases, with 6 bases between them. The CDR3 covers 15 residues. Germline CDR1 GTSNPN, CDR2 SVGIG (reference sequence). The CDR3 loop is CAWSVGGSYNSPLHF. The CDR3 DNA sequence: TGTGCCTGGAGTGTAGGCGGCTCCTATAATTCACCCCTCCACTTT.

V is TRBV27 and J is TRBJ2-1; 9 nucleotides agree with TRBD2. Germline CDR1 and CDR2: MNHEY and SMNVEV (reference sequence). Trimming removed 3 bases from V and 7 bases from J; junction bases left unmatched: 4. The CDR3 is made up of 14 amino acids. The CDR3 bases are TGTGCCAGCAGTTTTTGGCGGGAGGGGAATGAGCAGTTCTTC. Its protein is CASSFWREGNEQFF.

The chain employs TRBV27 and TRBJ1-5; a weak D match, TRBD1 (5 bases). Looked up from germline, CDR1 is MNHEY and CDR2 is SMNVEV (reference sequence). The CDR3 runs to 15 residues. Trimming removed 5 bases at V and 2 bases at J, with 13 bases between. The CDR3 is CASSLQGSGNQPQHF. The DNA of the CDR3 is TGTGCCAGCAGTCTTCAGGGCAGCGGCAATCAGCCCCAGCATTTT.

The genes are TRBV3-1 (or the pseudogene TRBV3-2) and TRBJ2-6; D is possibly TRBD1 (5 bases). The germline V and J ends were trimmed by 2 bases and 4 bases, with 9 bases remaining between them. There are 15 residues in the CDR3. The V gene's germline CDR1 is LGHDT and CDR2 YNNKEL (reference sequence). The CDR3 loop is CASSQQGTGANVLTF. The CDR3 coding sequence is TGTGCCAGCAGCCAACAGGGTACCGGGGCCAACGTCCTGACTTTC.